What follows are 5 T cell receptor beta chains derived from one specimen sequenced in a study of regulatory T cells in long-lasting Graves disease. In building TCR beta libraries, iRepertoire HTBI primers were used together with Arm-PCR of CDR3 regions. TCRdb reprocessed the multiplex PCR reads via MiXCR and lists one record per CDR3 protein. The table lists 400,000 to 500,000 distinct CDR3 sequences, less than 25% of them singletons. Time point specified: persistent/refractory GD, antithyroid drugs over 5 years with positive TRAb. Extracted RNA from PBMCs served as the source of the TCR library. Sequencing used peripheral blood mononuclear cells (PBMCs), obtained when the disease was refractory, from a patient treated with antithyroid drugs. The receptors were sampled from a female donor with Graves disease.

J is TRBJ1-1 and V is TRBV28; D gene ambiguous. Germline-derived CDR1 and CDR2 are MDHEN and SYDVKM. The CDR3 is 15 amino acids. Between the trimmed V and J ends, which lost 5 bases and 0 bases, there was a span of 13 bases. CDR3 region: CASSHLTELNTEAFF. CDR3 DNA: TGTGCCAGCAGTCACCTAACAGAATTGAACACTGAAGCTTTCTTT. The full variable domain, with the rest looked up from reference TRBV28 and TRBJ1-1, is DVKVTQSSRYLVKRTGEKVFLECVQDMDHENMFWYRQDPGLGLRLIYFSYDVKMKEKGDIPEGYSVSREKKERFSLILESASTNQTSMYLCASSHLTELNTEAFFGQGTRLTVV.

This clonotype was seen a handful of times. This sequence joins TRBV19 and TRBJ2-1; D is unresolved. Trimming left V 6 bases short and J 2 bases short, with 11 bases between. Germline V gene data show CDR1 as LNHDA and CDR2 as SQIVND (reference sequence). CDR3 length: 14 residues. This CDR3 is CASSPPATYNEQFF. CDR3 nucleotide sequence: TGTGCCAGTAGCCCCCCAGCGACCTACAATGAGCAGTTCTTC. The full variable domain, rest sourced from reference TRBV19 and TRBJ2-1, is DGGITQSPKYLFRKEGQNVTLSCEQNLNHDAMYWYRQDPGQGLRLIYYSQIVNDFQKGDIAEGYSVSREKKESFPLTVTSAQKNPTAFYLCASSPPATYNEQFFGPGTRLTVL.

This clonotype showed up many times. This chain uses TRBV12-3 or TRBV12-4 with TRBJ2-7; 7 bases line up with TRBD2. This CDR3 comprises 14 residues. V was clipped by 5 bases and J by 5 bases; unmatched bases: 9. Here the CDR3 reads CASSLSGGRNEQYF. CDR3 nucleotides: TGTGCCAGCAGTCTCTCTGGCGGGAGAAACGAGCAGTACTTC.

J is TRBJ1-3 and V is TRBV6-5, with TRBD1 as a possible D gene (5 bases). The V end lost 0 bases, the J end lost 1 base, and 19 bases lay between the germline ends. This CDR3 has 19 amino acids. Looked up from germline, CDR1 is MNHEY and CDR2 is SVGAGI. The CDR3 reads CASSYSGAIGGASGNTIYF. CDR3 sequence (DNA): TGTGCCAGCAGTTACTCCGGGGCCATTGGGGGAGCTTCTGGAAACACCATATATTTT.

This clonotype came up many times. The genes are TRBV28 and TRBJ1-2; D is undetermined. Germline CDR1 reads MDHEN; CDR2 reads SYDVKM. This CDR3 is 15 amino acids long. Trimming left V 2 bases short and J 8 bases short, with 18 bases between. CDR3 region: CASSLRDRRAKGYTF. In nucleotides, the CDR3 is TGTGCCAGCAGTTTACGTGACCGACGGGCGAAAGGCTACACCTTC.